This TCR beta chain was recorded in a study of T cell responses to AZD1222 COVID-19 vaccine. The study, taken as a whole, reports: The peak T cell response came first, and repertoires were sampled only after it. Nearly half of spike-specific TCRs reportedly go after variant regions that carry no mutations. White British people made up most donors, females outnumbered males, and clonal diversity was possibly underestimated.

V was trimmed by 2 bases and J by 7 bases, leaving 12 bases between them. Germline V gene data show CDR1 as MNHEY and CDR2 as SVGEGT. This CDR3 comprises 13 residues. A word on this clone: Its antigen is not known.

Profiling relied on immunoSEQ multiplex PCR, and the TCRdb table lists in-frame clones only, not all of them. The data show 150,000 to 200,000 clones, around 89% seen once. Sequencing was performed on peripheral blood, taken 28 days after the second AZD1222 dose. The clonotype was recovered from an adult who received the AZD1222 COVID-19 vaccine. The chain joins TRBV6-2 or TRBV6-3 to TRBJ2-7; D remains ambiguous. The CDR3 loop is CASSYLEKGEQYF. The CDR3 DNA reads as TGTGCCAGCAGTTACCTGGAAAAGGGAGAGCAGTACTTC.